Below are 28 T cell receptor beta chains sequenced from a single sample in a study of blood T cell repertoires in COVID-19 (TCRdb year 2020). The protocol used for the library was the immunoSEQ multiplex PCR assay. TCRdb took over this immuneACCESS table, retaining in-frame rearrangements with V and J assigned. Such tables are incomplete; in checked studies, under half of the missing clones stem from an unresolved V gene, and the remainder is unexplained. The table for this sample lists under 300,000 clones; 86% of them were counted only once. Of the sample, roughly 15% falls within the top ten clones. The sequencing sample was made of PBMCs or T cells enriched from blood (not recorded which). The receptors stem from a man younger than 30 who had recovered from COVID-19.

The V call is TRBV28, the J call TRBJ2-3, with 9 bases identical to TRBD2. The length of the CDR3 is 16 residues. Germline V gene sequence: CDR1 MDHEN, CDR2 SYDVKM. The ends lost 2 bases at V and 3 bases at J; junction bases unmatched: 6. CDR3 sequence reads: CASSLASGTLTDTQYF. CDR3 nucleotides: TGTGCCAGCAGTTTAGCTAGCGGGACTCTAACAGATACGCAGTATTTT.

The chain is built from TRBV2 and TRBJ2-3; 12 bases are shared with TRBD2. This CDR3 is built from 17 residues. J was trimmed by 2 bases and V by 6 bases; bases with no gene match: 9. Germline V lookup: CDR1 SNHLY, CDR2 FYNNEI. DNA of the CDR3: TGTGCCAGCAGGGAGAGGACTAGCGGGGAATTCACAGATACGCAGTATTTT. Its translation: CASRERTSGEFTDTQYF.

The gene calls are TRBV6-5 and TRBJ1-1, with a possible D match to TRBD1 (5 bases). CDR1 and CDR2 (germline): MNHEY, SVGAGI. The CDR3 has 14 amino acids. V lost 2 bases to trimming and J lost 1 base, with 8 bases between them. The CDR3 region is CASSYDQGNTEAFF. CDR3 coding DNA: TGTGCCAGCAGTTACGACCAGGGGAACACTGAAGCTTTCTTT.

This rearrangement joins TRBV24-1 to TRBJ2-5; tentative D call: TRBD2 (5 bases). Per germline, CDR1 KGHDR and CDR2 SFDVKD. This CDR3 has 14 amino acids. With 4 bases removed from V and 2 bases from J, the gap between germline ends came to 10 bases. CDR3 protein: CATSDVGRQETQYF. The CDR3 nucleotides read TGTGCCACCAGTGACGTGGGGAGACAAGAGACCCAGTACTTC.

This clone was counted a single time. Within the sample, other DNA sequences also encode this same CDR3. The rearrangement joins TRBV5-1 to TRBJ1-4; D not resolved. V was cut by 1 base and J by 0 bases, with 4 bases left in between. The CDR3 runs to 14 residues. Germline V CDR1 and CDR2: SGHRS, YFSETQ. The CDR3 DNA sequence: TGCGCCAGCAGCTTGACAGCAACTAATGAAAAACTGTTTTTT. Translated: CASSLTATNEKLFF.

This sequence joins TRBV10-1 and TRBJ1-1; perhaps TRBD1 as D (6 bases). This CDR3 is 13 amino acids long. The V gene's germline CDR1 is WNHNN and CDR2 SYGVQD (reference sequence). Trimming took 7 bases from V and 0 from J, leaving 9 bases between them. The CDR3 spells CASKGQMNTEAFF. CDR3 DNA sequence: TGCGCCAGCAAAGGACAGATGAACACTGAAGCTTTCTTT.

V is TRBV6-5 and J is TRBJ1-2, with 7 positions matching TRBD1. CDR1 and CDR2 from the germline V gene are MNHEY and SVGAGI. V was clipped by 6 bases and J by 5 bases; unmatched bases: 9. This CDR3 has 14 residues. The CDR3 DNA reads TGTGCCAGCAGCGCCCCGGGACAGAGATATGGCTACACCTTC. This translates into CASSAPGQRYGYTF.

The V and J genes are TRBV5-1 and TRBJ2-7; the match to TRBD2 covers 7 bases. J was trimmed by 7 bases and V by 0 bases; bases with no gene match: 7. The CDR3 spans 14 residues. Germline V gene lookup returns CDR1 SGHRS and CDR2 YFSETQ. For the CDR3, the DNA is TGCGCCAGCAGCTTGGCGCGGGAGAACTATGAGCAGTACTTC. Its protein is CASSLARENYEQYF.

The CDR3 here is CASSLGQGNTGELFF. CDR3 bases: TGTGCCAGTAGTCTGGGGCAGGGTAACACCGGGGAGCTGTTTTTT. This chain links TRBV19 with TRBJ2-2, with D maybe TRBD1 (5 bases). V was clipped by 5 bases and J by 2 bases, with 12 bases between them. The germline gives CDR1 LNHDA, CDR2 SQIVND (reference sequence). CDR3 size: 15 residues.

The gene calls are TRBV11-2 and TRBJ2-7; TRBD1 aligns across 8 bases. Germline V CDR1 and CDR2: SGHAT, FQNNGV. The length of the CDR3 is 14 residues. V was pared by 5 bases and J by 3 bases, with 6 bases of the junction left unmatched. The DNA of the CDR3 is TGTGCCAGCAGCCCCGGGACAGGAGGCTACGAGCAGTACTTC. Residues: CASSPGTGGYEQYF.

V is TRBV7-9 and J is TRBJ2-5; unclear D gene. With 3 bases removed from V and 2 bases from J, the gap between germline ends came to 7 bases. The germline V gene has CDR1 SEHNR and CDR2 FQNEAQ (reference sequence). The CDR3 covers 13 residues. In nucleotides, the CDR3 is TGTGCCAGCAGCTTGGCCCCTCAAGAGACCCAGTACTTC. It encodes CASSLAPQETQYF. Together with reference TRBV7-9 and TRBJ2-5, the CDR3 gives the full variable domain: DTGVSQNPRHKITKRGQNVTFRCDPISEHNRLYWYRQTLGQGPEFLTYFQNEAQLEKSRLLSDRFSAERPKGSFSTLEIQRTEQGDSAMYLCASSLAPQETQYFGPGTRLLVL.

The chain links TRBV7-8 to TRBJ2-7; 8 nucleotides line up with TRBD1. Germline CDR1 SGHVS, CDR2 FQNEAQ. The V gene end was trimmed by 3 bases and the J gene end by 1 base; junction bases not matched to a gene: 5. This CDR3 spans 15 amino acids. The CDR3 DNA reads TGTGCCAGCAGCTTCTTAACAGGGGGGTCCTACGAGCAGTACTTC. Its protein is CASSFLTGGSYEQYF.

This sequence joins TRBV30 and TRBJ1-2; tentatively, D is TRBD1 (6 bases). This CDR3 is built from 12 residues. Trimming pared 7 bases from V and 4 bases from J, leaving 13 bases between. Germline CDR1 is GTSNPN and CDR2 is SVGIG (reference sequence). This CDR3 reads CALWWGPYGYTF. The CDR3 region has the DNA TGTGCCTTATGGTGGGGGCCCTATGGCTACACCTTC.

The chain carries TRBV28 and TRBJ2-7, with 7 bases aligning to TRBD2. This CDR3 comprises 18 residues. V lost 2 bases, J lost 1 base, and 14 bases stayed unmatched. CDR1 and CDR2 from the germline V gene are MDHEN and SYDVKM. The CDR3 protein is CASSLRPLTSSFSYEQYF. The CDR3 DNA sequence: TGTGCCAGCAGTTTAAGGCCGCTGACTAGCTCCTTTTCCTACGAGCAGTACTTC. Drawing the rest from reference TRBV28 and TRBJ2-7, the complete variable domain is DVKVTQSSRYLVKRTGEKVFLECVQDMDHENMFWYRQDPGLGLRLIYFSYDVKMKEKGDIPEGYSVSREKKERFSLILESASTNQTSMYLCASSLRPLTSSFSYEQYFGPGTRLTVT.

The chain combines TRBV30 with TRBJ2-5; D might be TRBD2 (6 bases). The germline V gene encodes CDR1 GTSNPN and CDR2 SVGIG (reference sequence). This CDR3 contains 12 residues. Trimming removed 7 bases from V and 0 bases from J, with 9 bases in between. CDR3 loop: CASGDYQETQYF. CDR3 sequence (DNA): TGTGCCTCGGGGGACTACCAAGAGACCCAGTACTTC.

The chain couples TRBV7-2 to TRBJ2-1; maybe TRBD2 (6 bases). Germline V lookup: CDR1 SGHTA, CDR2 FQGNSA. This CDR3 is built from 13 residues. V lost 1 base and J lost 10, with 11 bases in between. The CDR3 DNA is TGTGCCAGCAGCTTAGTTCTCGCGGGGGAGCAGTTCTTC. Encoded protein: CASSLVLAGEQFF.

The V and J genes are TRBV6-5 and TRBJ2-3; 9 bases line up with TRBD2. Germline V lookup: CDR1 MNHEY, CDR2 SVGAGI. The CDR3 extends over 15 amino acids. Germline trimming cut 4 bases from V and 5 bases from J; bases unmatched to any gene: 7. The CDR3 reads CASSSLAGGGDTQYF. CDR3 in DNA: TGTGCCAGCAGTTCACTAGCGGGCGGGGGAGATACGCAGTATTTT.

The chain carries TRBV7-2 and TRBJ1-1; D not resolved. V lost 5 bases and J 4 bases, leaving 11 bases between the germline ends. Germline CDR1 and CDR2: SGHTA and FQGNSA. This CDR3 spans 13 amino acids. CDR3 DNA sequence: TGTGCCAGCAGCAACTGGAGTGGCACTGAAGCTTTCTTT. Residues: CASSNWSGTEAFF. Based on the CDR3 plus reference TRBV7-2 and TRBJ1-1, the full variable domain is GAGVSQSPSNKVTEKGKDVELRCDPISGHTALYWYRQSLGQGLEFLIYFQGNSAPDKSGLPSDRFSAERTGGSVSTLTIQRTQQEDSAVYLCASSNWSGTEAFFGQGTRLTVV.

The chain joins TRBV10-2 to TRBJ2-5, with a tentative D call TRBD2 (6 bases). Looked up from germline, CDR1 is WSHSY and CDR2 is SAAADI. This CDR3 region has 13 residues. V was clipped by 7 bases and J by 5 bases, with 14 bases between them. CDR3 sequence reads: CASNGGGVETQYF. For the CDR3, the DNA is TGCGCCAGCAACGGCGGCGGGGTTGAGACCCAGTACTTC.

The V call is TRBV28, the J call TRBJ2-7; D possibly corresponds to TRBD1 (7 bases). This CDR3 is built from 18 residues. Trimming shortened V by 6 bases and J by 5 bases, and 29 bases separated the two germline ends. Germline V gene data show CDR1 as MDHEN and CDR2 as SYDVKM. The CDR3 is CASSRFLVQTGRINEQYF. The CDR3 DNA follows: TGTGCCAGCAGCCGATTTCTCGTTCAGACAGGGAGGATCAACGAGCAGTACTTC.

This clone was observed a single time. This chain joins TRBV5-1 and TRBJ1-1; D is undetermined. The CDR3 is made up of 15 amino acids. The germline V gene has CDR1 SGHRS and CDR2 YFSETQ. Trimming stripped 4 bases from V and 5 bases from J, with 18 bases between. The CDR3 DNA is TGCGCCAGCAGCCCAACCGCGGGTACAGCGACTGAAGCTTTCTTT. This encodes CASSPTAGTATEAFF.

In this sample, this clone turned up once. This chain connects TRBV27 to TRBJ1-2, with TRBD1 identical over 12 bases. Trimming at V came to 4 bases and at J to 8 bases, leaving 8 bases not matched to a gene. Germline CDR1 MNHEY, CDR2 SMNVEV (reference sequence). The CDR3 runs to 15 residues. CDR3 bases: TGTGCCAGCAGTTCGGGACAGGGGGCAATCTGGGGCTACACCTTC. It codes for CASSSGQGAIWGYTF.

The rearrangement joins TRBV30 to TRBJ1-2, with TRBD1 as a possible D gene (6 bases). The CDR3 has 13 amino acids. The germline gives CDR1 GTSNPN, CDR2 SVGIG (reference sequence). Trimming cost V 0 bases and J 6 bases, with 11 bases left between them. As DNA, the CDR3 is TGTGCCTGGAGTGTATCAGGGGATAATGGCTACACCTTC. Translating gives CAWSVSGDNGYTF.

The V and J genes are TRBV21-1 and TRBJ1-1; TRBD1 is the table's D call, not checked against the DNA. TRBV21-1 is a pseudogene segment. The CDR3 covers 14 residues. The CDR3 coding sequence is TGTGCCACCGGGGACAGGAGACTGAACACTGAAGCTTTCTTT. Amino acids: CATGDRRLNTEAFF.

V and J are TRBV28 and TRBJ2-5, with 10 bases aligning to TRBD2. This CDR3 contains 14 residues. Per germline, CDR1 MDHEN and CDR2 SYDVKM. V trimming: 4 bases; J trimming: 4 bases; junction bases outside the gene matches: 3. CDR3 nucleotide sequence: TGTGCCAGCAGTTCCAGCGGGAGGGGAGAGACCCAGTACTTC. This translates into CASSSSGRGETQYF.

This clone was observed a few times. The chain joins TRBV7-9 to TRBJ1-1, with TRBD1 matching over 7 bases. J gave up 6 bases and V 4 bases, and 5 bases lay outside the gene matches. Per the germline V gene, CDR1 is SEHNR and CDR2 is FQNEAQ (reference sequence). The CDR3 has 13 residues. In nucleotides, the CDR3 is TGTGCCAGCAGCTCACAGGGGAATGCTGAAGCTTTCTTT. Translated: CASSSQGNAEAFF.

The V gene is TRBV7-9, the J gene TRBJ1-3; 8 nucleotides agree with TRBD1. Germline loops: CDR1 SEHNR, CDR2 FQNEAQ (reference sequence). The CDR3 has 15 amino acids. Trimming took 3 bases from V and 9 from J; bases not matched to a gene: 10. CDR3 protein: CASSFKDRALPTIYF. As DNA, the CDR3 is TGTGCCAGCAGCTTTAAGGACAGGGCTTTACCCACCATATATTTT.

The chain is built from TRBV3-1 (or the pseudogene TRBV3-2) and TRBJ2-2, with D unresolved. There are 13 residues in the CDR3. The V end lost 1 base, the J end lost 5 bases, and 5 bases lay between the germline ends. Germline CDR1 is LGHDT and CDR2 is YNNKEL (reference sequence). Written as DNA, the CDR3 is TGTGCCAGCAGCCAAGTATCGACCGGGGAGCTGTTTTTT. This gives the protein CASSQVSTGELFF.